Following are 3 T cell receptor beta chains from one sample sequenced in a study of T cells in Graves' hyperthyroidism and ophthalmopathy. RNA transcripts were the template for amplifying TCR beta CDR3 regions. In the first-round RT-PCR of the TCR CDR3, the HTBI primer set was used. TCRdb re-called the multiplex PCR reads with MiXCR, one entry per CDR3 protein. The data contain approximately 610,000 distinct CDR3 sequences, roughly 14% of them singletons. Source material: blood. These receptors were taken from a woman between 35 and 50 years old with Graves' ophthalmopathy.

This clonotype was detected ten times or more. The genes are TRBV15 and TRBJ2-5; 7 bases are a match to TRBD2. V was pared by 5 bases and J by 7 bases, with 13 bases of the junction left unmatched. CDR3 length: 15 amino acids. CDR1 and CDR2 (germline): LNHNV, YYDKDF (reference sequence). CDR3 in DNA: TGTGCCACCAGCTCCAGGACTAGTCATACGGCGACCCAGTACTTC. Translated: CATSSRTSHTATQYF. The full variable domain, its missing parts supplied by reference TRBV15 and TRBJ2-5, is DAMVIQNPRYQVTQFGKPVTLSCSQTLNHNVMYWYQQKSSQAPKLLFHYYDKDFNNEADTPDNFQSRRPNTSFCFLDIRSPGLGDTAMYLCATSSRTSHTATQYFGPGTRLLVL.

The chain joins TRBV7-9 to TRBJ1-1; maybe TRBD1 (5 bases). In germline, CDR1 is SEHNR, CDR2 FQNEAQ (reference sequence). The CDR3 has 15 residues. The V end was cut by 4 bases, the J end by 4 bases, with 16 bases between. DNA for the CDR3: TGTGCCAGCAGCTCCCAGGACACTGGGGGCACTGAAGCTTTCTTT. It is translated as CASSSQDTGGTEAFF.

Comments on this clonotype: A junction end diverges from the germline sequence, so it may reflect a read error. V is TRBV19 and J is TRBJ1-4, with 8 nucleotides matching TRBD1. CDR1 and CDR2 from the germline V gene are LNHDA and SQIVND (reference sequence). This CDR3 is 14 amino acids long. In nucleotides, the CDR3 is TGTGCCAGTAGTCAGGGGGCGACTAATGAAAAACTGCTTTTT. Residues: CASSQGATNEKLLF.